The following is a T cell receptor (beta chain) sequence with its context. The specificity of this receptor is unknown. Sequence at one end of the junction differs from germline and may be a read error. This sample is part of a study of tumor and adjacent non-tumor tissue in lung cancer (dated by TCRdb to 2017 to 2018). General notes on the study: By cancer type, the cohort comprised under 15 adenocarcinoma patients, 2 squamous cell carcinoma patients and 1 small cell lung cancer patient. The roughly 15 patients were aged roughly 31 to 85 years, included 10 men and 5 women, and had TNM stage I to III disease. Sequencing produced fewer than 150,000,000 productive TCRbeta reads in total, an average of about 4.17 million reads per sample. The study compared bulk TCRbeta repertoires between lung tumor tissue and matched distant non-tumor lung tissue from fewer than 18 lung cancer patients. For each patient, one tumor sample and one normal lung sample were taken, giving about 29 paired specimens that underwent TCRbeta CDR3 sequencing. Broader findings and caveats from the paper: In normal lung, the top 100 clones accounted for a significantly larger cumulative share of the repertoire than in tumor tissue. Tumor tissue showed significantly greater TCR diversity (inverse Simpson) than normal lung tissue (about 400 vs 180, P = 0.0075, Mann-Whitney U test). TCR diversity was significantly higher in younger patients, and greater tumor TCR diversity was associated with shorter overall survival and shorter disease-free survival. Because peripheral blood was not sequenced, the blood TCRbeta repertoires of the lung cancer patients in the study went unexamined. Only approximately 16 patients were included in the cohort, and the need for larger samples and more detailed clinical data was noted by the authors. Neither the sequencing platform nor unique molecular identifiers are mentioned in the methods.

Preparation of the library involved multiplex PCR. Reads for this sample came from an Illumina HiSeq 2500. TCRbeta libraries were constructed through three rounds of nested PCR with primers (Table S4) according to protocols adapted from ARM-PCR. PCR products of 200-500 bp were gel-excised and purified with the QIAquick gel extraction kit before sequencing. Per the source publication's procedure: Trimmomatic was used to clean the reads, FLASH was used to merge the reads into complete CDR3 sequences, and MiTCR was used to assign the reads to V(D)J germline segments. Clonal diversity was calculated as the inverse Simpson's index using VDJtools. In-frame sequences without a premature stop codon were defined as productive reads. Clones were called with MiXCR by TCRdb after fastp trimmed the public reads at Q25, and only in-frame beta chains were retained. When rows share a CDR3 protein, they turn into one entry using the most common DNA and genes. TCRdb's processing, not the authors' own work, is the source of the V and J calls. Across this sample there are some 78,000 distinct CDR3 sequences, with roughly 80% seen only once. The top ten clones comprise 10% to 15% of the sample.

Its CDR3 holds 21 amino acids, cysteine through phenylalanine. Only CDR3 DNA is held: 63 bases, read in frame from base 1. CDR1 and CDR2 were assigned from the germline V gene (reference sequence) as SGHNT and YYREEE. RNA was isolated from bulk, unsorted tissue, and RNA quality was assessed with a NanoDrop ND-1000 and an Agilent 2100. All donors had newly diagnosed lung cancer, had not received prior chemotherapy, and were admitted for thoracic surgery in China between August and November 2014. Patients with previous radiotherapy or chemotherapy, or with another concurrent cancer, were excluded from the study. Pieces of surgical tissue measuring roughly 1-2.2 cm3 were kept in RNAlater solution and held at -80 degrees C until needed.

The sequence derives from a woman between 45 and 60 years old with non-small cell lung cancer. Material: lung tumor tissue. This receptor chain uses TRBV5-4 and TRBJ2-1, and 13 junction bases match TRBD2. The DNA sequence reads TGTGCAAGCAGCAACCACGACATGGGAGGAGGACTAGCGGGAGATTACAATGAGCAGTTCTTC. Its protein product is CASSNHDMGGGLAGDYNEQFF.